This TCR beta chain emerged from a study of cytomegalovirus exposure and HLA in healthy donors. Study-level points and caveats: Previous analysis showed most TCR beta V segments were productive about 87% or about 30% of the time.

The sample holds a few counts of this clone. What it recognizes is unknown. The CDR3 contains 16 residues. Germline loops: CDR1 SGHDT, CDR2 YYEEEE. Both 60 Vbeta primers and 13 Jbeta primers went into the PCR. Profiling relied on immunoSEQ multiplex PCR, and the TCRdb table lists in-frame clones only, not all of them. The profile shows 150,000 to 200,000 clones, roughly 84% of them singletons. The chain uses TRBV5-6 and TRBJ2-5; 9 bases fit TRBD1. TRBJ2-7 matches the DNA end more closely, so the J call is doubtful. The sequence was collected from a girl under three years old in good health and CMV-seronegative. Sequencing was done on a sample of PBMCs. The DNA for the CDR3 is TGTGCCAGCAGCCCAACGCTCGGACAGGGGTACTACGAGCAGTACTTC. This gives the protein CASSPTLGQGYYEQYF.